This TCR beta chain is from a study of a mutant IDH1 vaccine in newly diagnosed glioma. Study context: Most had both radiotherapy and temozolomide beforehand; others had only one.

Germline V gives CDR1 SGHAT, CDR2 FQNNGV. V was shortened by 0 bases and J by 1 base, with 12 bases between the two germline ends. CDR3 size: 16 residues. The data were produced by immunoSEQ multiplex PCR, yet TCRdb's version contains in-frame clones alone and is incomplete. The data hold around 56,000 clones, with about 81% observed a single time. This clone has at least ten counts. The antigen is undetermined. This sample's time point: week 23, last vaccination. Each vaccine dose was 300 ug of mutant IDH1 20-mer peptide, with topical imiquimod. Donors had new WHO grade 3 or 4 IDH1-mutant, ATRX-lost astrocytomas.

The TCR sequence derives from a woman between 40 and 50 years old with glioma. Some clones in this sample may be carry-over from other donors' samples. This specimen consisted of PBMCs, obtained from a glioma patient whose treatment included an IDH1 peptide vaccine. The chain links TRBV11-2 to TRBJ1-1, with unresolved D. Here the CDR3 DNA reads TGTGCCAGCAGCTTAGAGTTTGGGTCTCGGAACACTGAAGCTTTCTTT. It is translated as CASSLEFGSRNTEAFF.